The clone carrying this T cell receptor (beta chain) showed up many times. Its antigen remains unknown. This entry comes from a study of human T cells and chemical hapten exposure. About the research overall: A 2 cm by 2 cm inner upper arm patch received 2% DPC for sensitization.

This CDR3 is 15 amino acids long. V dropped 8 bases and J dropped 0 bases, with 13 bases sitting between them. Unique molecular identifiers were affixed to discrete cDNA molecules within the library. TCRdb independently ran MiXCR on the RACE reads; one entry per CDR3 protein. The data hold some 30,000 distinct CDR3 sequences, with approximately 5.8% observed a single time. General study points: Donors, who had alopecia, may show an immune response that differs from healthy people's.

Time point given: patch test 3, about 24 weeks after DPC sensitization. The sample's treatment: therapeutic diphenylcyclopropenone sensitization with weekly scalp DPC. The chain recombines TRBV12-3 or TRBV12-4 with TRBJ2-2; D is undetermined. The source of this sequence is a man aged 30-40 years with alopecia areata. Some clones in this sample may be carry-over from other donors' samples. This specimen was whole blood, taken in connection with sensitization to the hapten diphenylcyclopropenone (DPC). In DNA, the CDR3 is TGTGCCAGCCGAATGGGCCTTGCGAACACCGGGGAGCTGTTTTTT. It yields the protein CASRMGLANTGELFF.